This T cell receptor beta chain was recorded in a study of T cell responses to AZD1222 COVID-19 vaccine (dated by TCRdb to about 2021). Describing the broader study: A total of just over 230 trial participants underwent TCR sequencing, of whom about 210 had received two doses of AZD1222 and some 26 had received two doses of the MenACWY control vaccine. Trial participants were enrolled by age into subgroups of 18-55, 56-69 and 70-plus years, and around 140, 26 and 57 TCR-sequenced participants, respectively, were included in these subgroups.

The CDR3 regions of human TCRbeta chains were analyzed by immunosequencing. Processing in the source paper ran as follows. Repertoire TCRs were checked for matches against a reference library of SARS-CoV-2-specific TCRs that had been generated using the MIRA antigen-specificity platform. Breadth was defined as the fraction of unique TCRs that were SARS-CoV-2-associated, and depth was defined as the fraction of total T cells that were SARS-CoV-2-associated. Using the MIRA data, each spike-specific TCR was mapped to the spike region that the TCR reacts to and placed in a CD4 or CD8 class. Log10-transformed breadth and depth values were compared by one-way ANOVA with Sidak's multiple comparisons tests. This immuneACCESS table, as held by TCRdb, lists in-frame sequences with V and J called but not all clones. Of the missing ones, under half trace to an unresolved V gene in checked studies; the others have no known cause. V and J calls and clone size come straight from that table; D and trimming were deduced from the DNA. Within this sample are fewer than 130,000 clones, with over 90% of them counted one time only. Together, the top ten hold approximately 2.8% of the sample.

General conclusions and limits of the study: The vaccine-associated CD4 TCRs covered the entire spike protein, and the dominant responses fell in regions 160-218 and 743-854. Participants were mostly white British, with more females than males. The authors suggested clonal diversity may have been underestimated. Conclusions about previously exposed vaccinees are limited, since just five to seven AZD1222 recipients were seropositive for SARS-CoV-2 at baseline. A significant rise in spike-specific TCR breadth and depth was observed after two AZD1222 doses relative to day 0 and relative to MenACWY recipients. Because no samples from the day 14 peak response were available, repertoires could be characterized only after the peak T cell response. In the small 56-69-year group, the increase in depth fell short of significance, most likely because of low power. Epitopes outside the regions mutated in the B.1.351 and B.1.1.7 variants were reportedly recognized by nearly half of the unique spike-specific TCRs.

The sample's time point label, in plain terms: about 28 days (+/-7) after the second vaccine dose. AZD1222 recipients whose second dose came at about 4 weeks and those whose second dose came at about 12 weeks were combined into one group, since spike-specific TCR depth and breadth did not differ between the two schedules. The vaccinee samples were drawn from two UK trials, COV001 and COV002, one of which was a single-blind randomized controlled phase 2/3 trial testing AZD1222 (ChAdOx1 nCoV-19) in healthy adults. Trial participant PBMC samples were collected at day 0 and day 28 after the second dose for TCRbeta chain sequencing. For this clone: Its antigen is unknown. No much larger clonotype is one base removed from it; base qualities were not supplied.

The CDR3 contains 12 residues, cysteine and phenylalanine counted. The read is trimmed to its CDR3 DNA, 36 bases read in frame from base 1. The germline V gene (reference sequence) gives CDR1 as SGHNT and CDR2 as YYREEE. V is shortened by 2 bases, J by 0 bases, and the region joining them spans 2 bases. This TCR derives from an adult who received the AZD1222 COVID-19 vaccine. In this chain, TRBV5-4 is recombined with TRBJ1-1; no D gene can be assigned with confidence. The source was peripheral blood, collected 28 days after the second AZD1222 dose. The bases are TGTGCCAGCAGCTTCTTGAACACTGAAGCTTTCTTT. Its protein reads: CASSFLNTEAFF.